A single sample is the source of the 18 T cell receptor beta chains below, sequenced in a study of beta chain features in type 1 diabetes. The isolated RNA, all of it, was reverse transcribed, so expressed TCRB transcripts were what got sequenced. Profiled with immunoSEQ multiplex PCR; TCRdb holds only in-frame clones, not every one. This table holds over 700,000 clones, 15% to 20% found once. Sequenced: naive CD4+ T cells from blood. These receptors all come from a woman aged 18 to 35 in good health.

The sample holds a few counts of this clone. The rearrangement joins TRBV5-4 to TRBJ2-7; 14 nucleotides agree with TRBD2. Germline assignment: CDR1 SGHNT and CDR2 YYREEE (reference sequence). V lost 0 bases to trimming and J lost 3 bases; unmatched junction nucleotides: 2. The CDR3 is made up of 16 amino acids. CDR3 residues: CASSLGTSGRFYEQYF. CDR3 bases: TGTGCCAGCAGCTTGGGGACTAGCGGGAGGTTCTACGAGCAGTACTTC.

This clone was counted between two and nine times. The chain couples TRBV27 to TRBJ2-3; no definite D call. Germline-derived CDR1 and CDR2 are MNHEY and SMNVEV (reference sequence). Trimming took 5 bases from V and 1 from J, leaving 7 bases between them. The CDR3 is 13 amino acids. Here the CDR3 reads CASSRKGTDTQYF. DNA of the CDR3: TGTGCCAGCAGTAGGAAAGGCACAGATACGCAGTATTTT.

For this clone: Other nucleotide sequences from this sample produce the same CDR3. V is TRBV20-1 and J is TRBJ2-2, with D perhaps assigned TRBD1 or TRBD2 (5 bases each). Deletions cut 6 bases from V and 7 bases from J, with 9 bases between. CDR3 length equals 11 residues. Per the germline V gene, CDR1 is DFQATT and CDR2 is SNEGSKA (reference sequence). CDR3 nucleotides: TGCAGTGCATCGAGGGGCGGGGAGCTGTTTTTT. Its protein is CSASRGGELFF.

This clone has just a few counts. This sequence joins TRBV6-6 and TRBJ1-5; 7 bases fit TRBD1. V was clipped by 2 bases and J by 6 bases; unmatched bases: 1. Germline lookup yields CDR1 MNHNY and CDR2 SVGAGI (reference sequence). The CDR3 covers 13 residues. The CDR3 DNA reads as TGTGCCAGCAGTTACGCAGGGGGTCAGCCCCAGCATTTT. Amino acids: CASSYAGGQPQHF.

This clone was detected only a few times. The chain employs TRBV20-1 and TRBJ2-2; D perhaps matches TRBD2 (6 bases). The CDR3 covers 11 residues. Germline values: CDR1 DFQATT, CDR2 SNEGSKA (reference sequence). The CDR3 DNA reads TGCGCGGGAAGGAACACCGGGGAGCTGTTTTTT. Protein sequence: CAGRNTGELFF.

The chain employs TRBV10-3 and TRBJ2-7, with D maybe TRBD1 (6 bases). This CDR3 is built from 16 residues. Germline CDR1 and CDR2: ENHRY and SYGVKD. V dropped 0 bases and J dropped 4 bases, with 16 bases sitting between them. CDR3 bases: TGTGCCATCAGTGAGTCGGGCCCCGGGACACCGTACGAGCAGTACTTC. Its protein is CAISESGPGTPYEQYF.

The chain uses TRBV4-2 and TRBJ2-1, with unresolved D. The CDR3 has 17 residues. CDR1 and CDR2 from the germline V gene are LGHNA and YNFKEQ. Deletions cut 1 base from V and 8 bases from J, with 21 bases between. CDR3 coding DNA: TGTGCCAGCAGCCAAGTTTCCTGGACCAGAGGTTCCGATGAGCAGTTCTTC. Its translation: CASSQVSWTRGSDEQFF.

The V gene is TRBV5-6, the J gene TRBJ2-6; TRBD2 might be the D (6 bases). This CDR3 comprises 13 residues. Germline CDR1 reads SGHDT; CDR2 reads YYEEEE. With 7 bases removed from V and 3 bases from J, the gap between germline ends came to 8 bases. As DNA, the CDR3 is TGTGCCAGCCGAGCGGGTGGGGCCAACGTCCTGACTTTC. Protein: CASRAGGANVLTF.

This sequence joins TRBV27 and TRBJ2-1; weak D call: TRBD2 (5 bases). CDR1 MNHEY and CDR2 SMNVEV come from the germline V gene (reference sequence). The CDR3 is 16 amino acids. V lost 3 bases and J lost 6, with 18 bases in between. The DNA of the CDR3 is TGTGCCAGCAGTTTTGCGGGTCAAGTAAGAATCAATGAGCAGTTCTTC. Its protein is CASSFAGQVRINEQFF.

This clone was seen a handful of times. The V call is TRBV7-9, the J call TRBJ2-7; perhaps TRBD2 as D (6 bases). CDR1 and CDR2 from the germline V gene are SEHNR and FQNEAQ (reference sequence). V lost 1 base, J lost 0 bases, and 7 bases lay in between. This CDR3 is 14 amino acids long. Here the CDR3 DNA reads TGTGCCAGCAGCTTAGACGGGAGCTCCTACGAGCAGTACTTC. Protein: CASSLDGSSYEQYF.

V usage is TRBV7-2 and J usage is TRBJ2-1; a possible D gene is TRBD1 (5 bases). CDR1 SGHTA and CDR2 FQGNSA come from the germline V gene. The CDR3 consists of 16 residues. V was cut by 3 bases and J by 7 bases, with 19 bases left in between. CDR3 loop: CASSFQGLIVGNEQFF. Here the CDR3 DNA reads TGTGCCAGCAGCTTCCAGGGATTAATCGTGGGGAATGAGCAGTTCTTC.

The sample holds a few counts of this clone. This chain connects TRBV28 to TRBJ2-7; 7 nucleotides match TRBD2. Germline assignment: CDR1 MDHEN and CDR2 SYDVKM. Trimming removed 3 bases from V and 4 bases from J; junction bases left unmatched: 9. The CDR3 loop spans 15 amino acids. CDR3 nucleotides: TGTGCCAGCAGTTTGGGGAGCGGGGAGTTTTACGAGCAGTACTTC. It specifies CASSLGSGEFYEQYF.

This chain joins TRBV2 and TRBJ1-4; a weak D match, TRBD1 (5 bases). The CDR3 totals 16 residues. Germline CDR1 and CDR2: SNHLY and FYNNEI. V was clipped by 2 bases and J by 1 base, with 11 bases between them. The CDR3 protein is CASSEQGARTNEKLFF. CDR3 nucleotides: TGTGCCAGCAGTGAACAAGGGGCAAGAACTAATGAAAAACTGTTTTTT.

This clone has only a few counts. The chain employs TRBV6-5 and TRBJ2-6; no reliable D call. Germline assignment: CDR1 MNHEY and CDR2 SVGAGI. The CDR3 is made up of 16 amino acids. V dropped 0 bases and J dropped 2 bases, with 8 bases sitting between them. CDR3 loop: CASSYSVAAGANVLTF. CDR3 nucleotide sequence: TGTGCCAGCAGTTACTCAGTGGCAGCTGGGGCCAACGTCCTGACTTTC.

This clone turned up a few times. CDR3 protein: CASSSLTGTAYEQYF. CDR3 bases: TGTGCCAGCAGCTCATTAACCGGGACCGCCTACGAGCAGTACTTC. This chain joins TRBV7-8 and TRBJ2-7; the D gene could be TRBD1 or TRBD2 (5 bases each). CDR1 SGHVS and CDR2 FQNEAQ come from the germline V gene. Trimming cost V 4 bases and J 2 bases, with 15 bases left between them. This CDR3 comprises 15 residues.

A single count supports this clone. The chain combines TRBV19 with TRBJ2-6; D gene unclear. The CDR3 extends over 15 amino acids. V lost 5 bases and J lost 0, with 8 bases in between. The germline V gene has CDR1 LNHDA and CDR2 SQIVND (reference sequence). Here the CDR3 DNA reads TGTGCCAGTAGTTTCGAATCCTCTGGGGCCAACGTCCTGACTTTC. This translates into CASSFESSGANVLTF. Based on the CDR3 plus reference TRBV19 and TRBJ2-6, the full variable domain is DGGITQSPKYLFRKEGQNVTLSCEQNLNHDAMYWYRQDPGQGLRLIYYSQIVNDFQKGDIAEGYSVSREKKESFPLTVTSAQKNPTAFYLCASSFESSGANVLTFGAGSRLTVL.

This clone turned up a few times. The chain employs TRBV21-1 and TRBJ2-5; the table calls TRBD2, which could not be checked here. TRBV21-1 is an annotated pseudogene. The CDR3 contains 14 residues. CDR3 residues: CASSPLEVEETQYF. CDR3 bases: TGTGCCAGCAGCCCCTTAGAGGTCGAAGAGACCCAGTACTTC.

The chain uses TRBV27 and TRBJ1-2; D uncertain. The ends were cut back, 6 bases at V and 4 bases at J, with 15 bases in the middle. Germline V gives CDR1 MNHEY, CDR2 SMNVEV (reference sequence). This CDR3 has 14 amino acids. The DNA of the CDR3 is TGTGCCAGCAGCCGATCCGGGCCCTTCTATGGCTACACCTTC. Translated: CASSRSGPFYGYTF.